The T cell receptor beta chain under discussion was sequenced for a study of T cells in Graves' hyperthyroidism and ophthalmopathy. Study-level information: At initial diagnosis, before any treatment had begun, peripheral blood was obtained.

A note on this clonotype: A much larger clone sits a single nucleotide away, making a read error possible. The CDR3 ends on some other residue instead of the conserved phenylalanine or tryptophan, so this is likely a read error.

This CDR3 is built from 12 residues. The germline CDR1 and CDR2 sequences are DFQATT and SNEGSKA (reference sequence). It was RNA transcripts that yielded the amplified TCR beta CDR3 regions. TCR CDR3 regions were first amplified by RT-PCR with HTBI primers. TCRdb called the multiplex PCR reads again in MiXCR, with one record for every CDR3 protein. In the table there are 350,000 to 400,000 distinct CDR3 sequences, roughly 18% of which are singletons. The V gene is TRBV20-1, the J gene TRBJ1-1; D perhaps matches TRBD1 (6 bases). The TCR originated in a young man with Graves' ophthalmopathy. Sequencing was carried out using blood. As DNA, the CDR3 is TGCAGGTCGCAGGGGATGAACACTGAAGCTTTCCTT. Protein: CRSQGMNTEAFL.